The sequence of this T cell receptor beta chain was determined in a study of post-analysis software for immune sequencing data. Study as a whole: Relapsing-remitting, secondary progressive and progressive-relapsing multiple sclerosis courses were included.

The study, taken as a whole, reports: Samples sharing a preparation batch grouped tightly together when assessed by F measure. Among multiple sclerosis patients, normalized Chao1 diversity was significantly below that of controls.

Sequencing libraries made from TCR beta cDNA carried unique molecular identifiers. A population of about 1 to 11 million T cells gave rise to around 530,000 cDNA molecules. Each CDR3 protein gets one entry after TCRdb re-called the PCR reads with MiXCR. The sample holds hundreds of thousands of distinct CDR3 sequences, approximately 46% seen once. About this clonotype itself: Its specificity is unknown.

The specimen was blood. The receptor was isolated from a girl aged 10 to 17 with multiple sclerosis.

The CDR3 spells CASRPRTSAYEQYF. CDR3 nucleotide sequence: TGTGCCAGCAGGCCTCGGACTAGCGCCTACGAGCAGTACTTC. The V and J genes are TRBV6-2 or TRBV6-3 and TRBJ2-7; 9 positions agree with TRBD2. The CDR3 runs 14 residues. With 6 bases clipped from V and 2 bases from J, the junction kept 5 bases outside the gene matches. Germline V gene sequence: CDR1 MNHEY, CDR2 SVGEGT.